This T cell receptor (beta chain) was captured by sequencing in a study of shared clonotypes between healthy human individuals. The repertoire was sequenced with immunoSEQ multiplex PCR; TCRdb's copy has only in-frame clones and lacks some. The profile shows 600,000 or so clones, roughly 98% of them singletons. Naive CD8 cells, CD45RO-negative and positively selected for CCR7, excluded terminally differentiated effector memory CD45RA+ cells. The CDR3 contains 13 residues. Germline CDR1 is SEHNR and CDR2 is FQNEAQ (reference sequence). V gave up 6 bases and J gave up 7 bases; unmatched junction bases: 5.

Sequenced input: naive CD8+ T cells sorted from blood. The receptor's source is a man in his thirties or forties in good health. The gene calls are TRBV7-9 and TRBJ1-2, with 10 positions matching TRBD1. The CDR3 DNA is TGTGCCAGCAGAAGAGACAGGGGGCTTGGCTACACCTTC. As protein: CASRRDRGLGYTF. Combining the CDR3 with reference TRBV7-9 and TRBJ1-2 gives the whole variable domain DTGVSQNPRHKITKRGQNVTFRCDPISEHNRLYWYRQTLGQGPEFLTYFQNEAQLEKSRLLSDRFSAERPKGSFSTLEIQRTEQGDSAMYLCASRRDRGLGYTFGSGTRLTVV.